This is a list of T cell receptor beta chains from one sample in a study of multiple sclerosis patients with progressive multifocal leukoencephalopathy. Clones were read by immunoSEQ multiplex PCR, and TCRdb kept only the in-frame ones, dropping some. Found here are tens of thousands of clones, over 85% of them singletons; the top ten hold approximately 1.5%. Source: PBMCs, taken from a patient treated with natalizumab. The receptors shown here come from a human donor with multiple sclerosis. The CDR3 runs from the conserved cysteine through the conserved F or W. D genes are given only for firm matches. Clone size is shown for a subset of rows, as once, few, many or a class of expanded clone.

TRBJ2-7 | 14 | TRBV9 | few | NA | CASSPPGFPYEQYF | TGTGCCAGCAGCCCCCCGGGATTTCCCTACGAGCAGTACTTC
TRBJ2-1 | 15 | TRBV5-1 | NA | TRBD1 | CASSLGNTGAGEQFF | TGCGCCAGCAGCTTGGGAAATACAGGGGCCGGTGAGCAGTTCTTC
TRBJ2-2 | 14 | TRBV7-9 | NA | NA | CASRSPENTGELFF | TGTGCCAGCCGAAGTCCGGAGAACACCGGGGAGCTGTTTTTT
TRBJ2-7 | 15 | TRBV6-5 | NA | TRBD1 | CASSYRGQGAYEQYF | TGTGCCAGCAGTTACAGGGGACAGGGGGCCTACGAGCAGTACTTC
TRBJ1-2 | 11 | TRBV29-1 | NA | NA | CSVQGYGGYTF | TGCAGCGTTCAAGGGTATGGTGGCTACACCTTC
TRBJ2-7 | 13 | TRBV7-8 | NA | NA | CASSLRTEYEQYF | TGTGCCAGCAGCCTCCGGACAGAGTACGAGCAGTACTTC
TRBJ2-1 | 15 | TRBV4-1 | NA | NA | CASSQDTPPLNEQFF | TGCGCCAGCAGCCAAGATACCCCCCCGCTCAATGAGCAGTTCTTC
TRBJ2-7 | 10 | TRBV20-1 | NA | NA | CSGIAKEVSF | TGCAGTGGGATAGCTAAGGAGGTATCCTTC
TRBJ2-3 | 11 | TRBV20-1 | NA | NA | CSASQGDTQYF | TGCAGTGCTTCACAGGGAGATACGCAGTATTTT
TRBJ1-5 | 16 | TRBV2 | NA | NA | CASSERTLLSNQPQHF | TGTGCCAGCAGTGAGAGGACACTCCTTAGCAATCAGCCCCAGCATTTT
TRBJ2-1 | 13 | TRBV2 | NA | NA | CASSEGGPIGQFF | TGTGCCAGCAGTGAAGGGGGACCCATTGGGCAGTTCTTC
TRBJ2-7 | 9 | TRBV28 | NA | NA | CATGREQYF | TGTGCCACCGGACGCGAGCAGTACTTC
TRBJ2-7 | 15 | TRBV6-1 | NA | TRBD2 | CASSFPAGGTYEQYF | TGTGCCAGCAGTTTTCCAGCGGGAGGCACCTACGAGCAGTACTTC
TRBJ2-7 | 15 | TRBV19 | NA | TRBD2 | CASRPTASGAYEQYF | TGTGCCAGTAGGCCGACCGCTAGCGGGGCCTACGAGCAGTACTTC
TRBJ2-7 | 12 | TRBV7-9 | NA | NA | CASRLGGHEQYF | TGTGCCAGCCGGCTGGGAGGCCACGAGCAGTACTTC
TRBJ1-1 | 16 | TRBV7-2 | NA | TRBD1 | CASSLVGGQGNTEAFF | TGTGCCAGCAGCTTAGTAGGGGGACAGGGGAACACTGAAGCTTTCTTT
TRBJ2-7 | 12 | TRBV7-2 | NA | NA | CASSSSAGEQYF | TGTGCCAGCAGCTCCTCAGCCGGAGAGCAGTACTTC
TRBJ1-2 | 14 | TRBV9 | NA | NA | CASSVSTTNYGYTF | TGTGCCAGCAGCGTCTCGACAACTAACTATGGCTACACCTTC
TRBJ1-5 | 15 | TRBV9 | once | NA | CASSQDGFSNQPQHF | TGTGCCAGCAGCCAAGACGGATTTTCCAATCAGCCCCAGCATTTT
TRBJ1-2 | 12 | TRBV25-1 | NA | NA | CASSHQTYGYTF | TGTGCCAGCAGTCACCAGACCTATGGCTACACCTTC
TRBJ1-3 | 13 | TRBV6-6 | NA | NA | CATQTGSGNTIYF | TGTGCCACCCAGACGGGGTCTGGAAACACCATATATTTT
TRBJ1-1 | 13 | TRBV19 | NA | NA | CASSGGRNTEAFF | TGTGCCAGTAGTGGGGGCCGGAACACTGAAGCTTTCTTT
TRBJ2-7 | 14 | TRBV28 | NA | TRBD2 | CASSLTSAPYEQYF | TGTGCCAGCAGTTTGACTAGCGCCCCCTACGAGCAGTACTTC
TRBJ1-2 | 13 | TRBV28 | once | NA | CGAGGAVNYGYTF | TGTGGGGCCGGTGGGGCGGTTAACTATGGCTACACCTTC
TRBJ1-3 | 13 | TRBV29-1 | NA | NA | CSVGGKAGNTIYF | TGCAGCGTTGGGGGGAAGGCTGGAAACACCATATATTTT
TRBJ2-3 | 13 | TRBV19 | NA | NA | CASSMDGGKAQYF | TGTGCCAGTAGTATGGATGGCGGGAAGGCGCAGTATTTT
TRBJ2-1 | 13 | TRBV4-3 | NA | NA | CASSQGSSDEQFF | TGCGCCAGCAGCCAAGGGAGTAGCGATGAGCAGTTCTTC
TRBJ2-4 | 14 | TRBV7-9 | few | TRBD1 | CASSAGQGGNIQYF | TGTGCCAGCAGCGCGGGACAGGGAGGGAACATTCAGTACTTC
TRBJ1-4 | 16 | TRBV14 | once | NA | CASSQAYTATNEKLFF | TGTGCCAGCAGCCAAGCGTACACAGCAACTAATGAAAAACTGTTTTTT
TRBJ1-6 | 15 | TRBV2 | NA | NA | CASRQSTAYNSPLHF | TGTGCCAGCAGACAGTCTACGGCCTATAATTCACCCCTCCACTTT
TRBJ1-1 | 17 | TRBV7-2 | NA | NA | CASNPTFGGRVNTEAFF | TGTGCCAGCAACCCTACTTTCGGGGGGCGGGTGAACACTGAAGCTTTCTTT
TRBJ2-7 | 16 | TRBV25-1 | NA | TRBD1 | CASSDRSTGASYEQYF | TGTGCCAGCAGTGACCGTTCGACAGGGGCCTCCTACGAGCAGTACTTC
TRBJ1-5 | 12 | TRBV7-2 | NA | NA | CASSLNGLTQHF | TGTGCCAGCAGCCTAAATGGACTGACCCAGCATTTT